This passage covers 2 T cell receptor beta chains from one sample sequenced in a study of shared clonotypes between healthy human individuals. The assay was immunoSEQ multiplex PCR, and TCRdb's table has in-frame clones only and misses some. The sample carries 2 million to 2.5 million clones, roughly 93% recorded once. Sequenced material: naive CD4+ T cells from PBMCs. Stated subset: CD45RA+ positively selected. The receptors derive from a man aged 18 to 35 in good health. Some clones in this sample may be carry-over from other donors' samples.

The rearrangement uses TRBV4-3 and TRBJ1-6; D might be TRBD1 (6 bases). V lost 4 bases and J lost 8, with 12 bases in between. The CDR3 consists of 14 residues. The germline CDR1 and CDR2 sequences are LGHNA and YSLEER. The CDR3: CASSLAGADSPLHF. Written as DNA, the CDR3 is TGCGCCAGCAGCCTGGCAGGGGCCGATTCACCCCTCCACTTT.

The V and J genes are TRBV30 and TRBJ1-6; D is perhaps TRBD1 (6 bases). The CDR3 consists of 12 residues. The germline V gene has CDR1 GTSNPN and CDR2 SVGIG (reference sequence). The V and J ends lost 4 bases and 16 bases respectively, with 17 bases between them. The DNA of the CDR3 is TGTGCCTGGAATACCGGAAACAGGGTACTCCACTTT. It encodes CAWNTGNRVLHF. The complete variable domain, with remaining parts taken from reference TRBV30 and TRBJ1-6, reads SQTIHQWPATLVQPVGSPLSLECTVEGTSNPNLYWYRQAAGRGLQLLFYSVGIGQISSEVPQNLSASRPQDRQFILSSKKLLLSDSGFYLCAWNTGNRVLHFGNGTRLTVT.